This TCR beta chain was identified in a study of T cell responses to AZD1222 COVID-19 vaccine. The repertoire was sequenced with immunoSEQ multiplex PCR; TCRdb's copy has only in-frame clones and lacks some. The sample holds 100,000 to 110,000 clones, more than 70% seen once. Remarks on this clone: Its antigen is as yet unknown.

Whole-study findings and limits: After two AZD1222 doses, spike-specific TCR breadth and depth rose versus day 0.

This CDR3 spans 19 amino acids. Germline values: CDR1 KGHDR, CDR2 SFDVKD. The trim removed 1 base at V and 0 bases at J, leaving 9 bases unmatched. Source: peripheral blood, taken on day 0 of MenACWY control vaccination. This clonotype originated in an adult in good health. The rearrangement joins TRBV24-1 to TRBJ2-1; 9 bases fit TRBD1. CDR3 region: CATSDFGTGPAGSYNEQFF. The CDR3 region has the DNA TGTGCCACCAGTGATTTTGGGACAGGGCCCGCGGGCTCCTACAATGAGCAGTTCTTC.